Shown below are 23 T cell receptor beta chains from a single sample sequenced in a study of immune heterogeneity within non-small cell lung tumors. The starting template was genomic DNA from bulk tumor, roughly 610 ng per sample. Biopsy collection occurred during surgery, with several far-apart biopsies per primary tumor. The patients were newly diagnosed with non-small cell lung cancer, had not been treated, and had curative surgery. TCR beta CDR3 amplification used multiplex PCR with 32 V and 13 J primers. TCRdb called the multiplex PCR reads again in MiXCR, with one record for every CDR3 protein. The table lists 13,000 to 15,000 distinct CDR3 sequences, less than 35% of them singletons, with around 5.2% in the top ten. The specimen was lung tumor tissue. The receptors were gathered from a man in his forties or fifties with non-small cell lung cancer.

Comments on this clonotype: A single base separates this from a much larger clone, so it may be a read error. The CDR3 ends on some other residue instead of the conserved phenylalanine or tryptophan, so this is likely a read error. The chain couples TRBV20-1 to TRBJ2-5, with D perhaps matching TRBD1 or TRBD2 (5 bases each). Per the germline V gene, CDR1 is DFQATT and CDR2 is SNEGSKA (reference sequence). This CDR3 is built from 17 residues. V was clipped by 1 base and J by 2 bases, with 20 bases between them. In DNA, the CDR3 is TGCAGTGCTAGAGCCGTTCGTCGGGGCCGTAATCAAGAGACCCAGTACTTA. This encodes CSARAVRRGRNQETQYL.

The J gene is TRBJ1-2, the V gene TRBV4-3; 7 bases line up with TRBD1. Germline CDR1 is LGHNA and CDR2 is YSLEER. This CDR3 is built from 16 residues. After removal of 0 bases from V and 4 bases from J, the junction contained 8 bases not matched to a gene. CDR3 loop: CASSQDTDGTVYGYTF. The CDR3 coding sequence is TGCGCCAGCAGCCAAGATACAGATGGGACAGTCTATGGCTACACCTTC.

Relative to its sample, this clonotype is medium-sized. V is TRBV5-4 and J is TRBJ2-7; D possibly corresponds to TRBD2 (6 bases). With 4 bases removed from V and 0 bases from J, the gap between germline ends came to 14 bases. Germline-derived CDR1 and CDR2 are SGHNT and YYREEE (reference sequence). The CDR3 length is 15 residues. CDR3 region: CASSQAGLSSYEQYF. CDR3 DNA: TGTGCCAGCAGCCAAGCGGGTCTGAGCTCCTACGAGCAGTACTTC.

In regard to this clonotype: A much larger clone is a single base away; this may be a read error. The CDR3 does not close with the conserved phenylalanine or tryptophan, likely indicating a read error. This chain uses TRBV29-1 with TRBJ2-3; D perhaps matches TRBD1 (6 bases). Germline V gives CDR1 SQVTM, CDR2 ANQGSEA. Trimming left V 4 bases short and J 1 base short, with 9 bases between. This CDR3 comprises 13 residues. CDR3 DNA: TGCAGCGTTGCGGCAGGGGGCACAGATACGCAGTATTCT. This gives the protein CSVAAGGTDTQYS.

This clonotype was observed at least ten times. This chain uses TRBV6-5 with TRBJ2-3; D is ambiguous. Germline V gene sequence: CDR1 MNHEY, CDR2 SVGAGI. The CDR3 runs to 14 residues. Trimming shortened V by 2 bases and J by 2 bases, and 8 bases separated the two germline ends. This CDR3 reads CASSYTSHTDTQYF. The CDR3 bases are TGTGCCAGCAGTTACACCAGTCACACAGATACGCAGTATTTT.

About this clonotype: A clone one base away is much larger, so this may be a read error. The chain has TRBV19 and TRBJ1-3; D remains unclear. This CDR3 has 15 amino acids. Germline-derived CDR1 and CDR2 are LNHDA and SQIVND (reference sequence). Written as DNA, the CDR3 is TGTACCAGTGACGCCCGAGGTGGAGCTGGAAACACCATATATTTT. Translating gives CTSDARGGAGNTIYF.

Relative to its sample, this clonotype is medium-sized (0.01 to 0.1%). The chain links TRBV13 to TRBJ1-2, with D unresolved. The CDR3 is made up of 12 amino acids. V gave up 1 base and J gave up 7 bases, with 7 bases separating them. Germline V gives CDR1 PRHDT, CDR2 FYEKMQ (reference sequence). CDR3 in amino acids: CASSLVWGGYTF. The DNA of the CDR3 is TGTGCCAGCAGCTTAGTTTGGGGTGGCTACACCTTC.

This clonotype showed up many times. One end of the junction is discordant with germline, which a read error may explain. The CDR3 region has the DNA TGTGCCAGTAGTGTAGACACAGGGATTCAGCCCCAGCATTTT. Its translation is CASSVDTGIQPQHF. This rearrangement joins TRBV19 to TRBJ1-5, with a tentative D call TRBD1 (6 bases). The CDR3 sequence is 14 residues long. Germline assignment: CDR1 LNHDA and CDR2 SQIVND (reference sequence).

This clonotype was observed a handful of times. V gene TRBV9 combines with J gene TRBJ2-2; TRBD2 matches 13 bases. CDR3 length: 17 residues. V lost 10 bases to trimming and J lost 3 bases; unmatched junction nucleotides: 12. In germline, CDR1 is SGDLS, CDR2 YYNGEE. The CDR3 is CAAPVTSGRFHTGELFF. The DNA for the CDR3 is TGTGCCGCTCCGGTGACTAGCGGGAGGTTTCACACCGGGGAGCTGTTTTTT.

By share, this clonotype counts as medium-sized (0.01 to 0.1%). The J gene is TRBJ1-2, the V gene TRBV13, with a possible D match to TRBD1 (6 bases). The CDR3 totals 12 residues. Trimming stripped 1 base from V and 9 bases from J, with 9 bases between. Germline CDR1 and CDR2: PRHDT and FYEKMQ (reference sequence). For the CDR3, the DNA is TGTGCCAGCAGCTTAGATGGGACAAGCTACACCTTC. This sequence encodes CASSLDGTSYTF. Using reference TRBV13 and TRBJ1-2 for the parts outside the CDR3, the full variable domain is AAGVIQSPRHLIKEKRETATLKCYPIPRHDTVYWYQQGPGQDPQFLISFYEKMQSDKGSIPDRFSAQQFSDYHSELNMSSLELGDSALYFCASSLDGTSYTFGSGTRLTVV.

The genes are TRBV5-8 and TRBJ2-2; 8 nucleotides line up with TRBD1. CDR1 is SGHTS and CDR2 is YDEGEE in the germline V gene. This CDR3 is built from 14 residues. Trimming at V came to 4 bases and at J to 7 bases, leaving 6 bases not matched to a gene. The CDR3 region is CASSRQGKVGELFF. For the CDR3, the DNA is TGTGCCAGCAGCCGACAGGGGAAGGTCGGGGAGCTGTTTTTT.

This chain uses TRBV12-3 or TRBV12-4 with TRBJ2-1; no reliable D call. The CDR3 sequence is 14 residues long. V shed 3 bases and J shed 1 base, with 7 bases lying between them. The CDR3, as DNA: TGTGCCAGCAGTTTTTTGGGTTCCTACAATGAGCAGTTCTTC. It yields the protein CASSFLGSYNEQFF.

This clonotype was seen a few times. V is TRBV20-1 and J is TRBJ2-5, with a possible D match to TRBD2 (5 bases). CDR1 is DFQATT, CDR2 SNEGSKA, per germline (reference sequence). There are 15 residues in the CDR3. Trimming took off 1 base at V and 4 bases at J, with 16 bases between the two ends. The CDR3 spells CSARVTREPAETQYF. The CDR3 bases are TGCAGTGCTAGAGTAACACGGGAACCAGCAGAGACCCAGTACTTC.

In its sample, this clonotype was seen a few times. This chain links TRBV3-1 with TRBJ2-2; either TRBD1 or TRBD2 may supply D (6 bases each). The germline V gene encodes CDR1 LGHDT and CDR2 YNNKEL (reference sequence). The CDR3 has 17 residues. V dropped 4 bases and J dropped 1 base, with 16 bases sitting between them. The CDR3 reads CASSPPWGRENTGELFF. The CDR3 DNA reads TGTGCCAGCAGCCCTCCCTGGGGGCGGGAGAACACCGGGGAGCTGTTTTTT.

V gene TRBV20-1 combines with J gene TRBJ2-2, with D possibly TRBD1 on 6 matching bases. The germline gives CDR1 DFQATT, CDR2 SNEGSKA (reference sequence). Trimming left V 2 bases short and J 5 bases short, with 15 bases between. There are 15 residues in the CDR3. The CDR3 bases are TGCAGTGCTAGAACCTGGGGAACAGGGACCGGGGAGCTGTTTTTT. The encoded protein is CSARTWGTGTGELFF.

This clonotype appeared many times. For the CDR3, the DNA is TGCGCCAGCAGCGCGGGACTAGAGTCGGACGAGCAGTACTTC. Protein: CASSAGLESDEQYF. J is TRBJ2-7 and V is TRBV5-1; 8 nucleotides agree with TRBD2. V lost 4 bases, J lost 5 bases, and 8 bases stayed unmatched. In germline, CDR1 is SGHRS, CDR2 YFSETQ. The CDR3 has 14 amino acids.

This chain uses TRBV11-2 with TRBJ2-3; D ambiguous. The CDR3 sequence is 14 residues long. Germline CDR1 reads SGHAT; CDR2 reads FQNNGV. The V and J ends lost 8 bases and 3 bases respectively, with 15 bases between them. Here the CDR3 reads CASLRVSGTDTQYF. CDR3 DNA: TGTGCCAGCCTCCGAGTGAGTGGGACAGATACGCAGTATTTT.

Regarding this clonotype: Just one base apart from a much larger clone, this may be a read error. The chain links TRBV28 to TRBJ1-3; D is unresolved. V was cut by 5 bases and J by 0 bases, with 5 bases left in between. The CDR3 sequence is 13 residues long. From germline, CDR1 is MDHEN and CDR2 SYDVKM. For the CDR3, the DNA is TGTGCCAGCAGTCATCTCTCTGGAAACACCATATATTTT. It translates to CASSHLSGNTIYF.

The chain links TRBV9 to TRBJ2-3; unclear D gene. CDR1 and CDR2 from the germline V gene are SGDLS and YYNGEE. The CDR3 has 14 amino acids. The V gene lost 0 bases and the J gene lost 4 bases, with 9 bases spanning the gap. The CDR3 DNA is TGTGCCAGCAGCGTAGTCGGTTTTCCAGATACGCAGTATTTT. This codes for CASSVVGFPDTQYF.

This clonotype turned up a few times. The chain recombines TRBV25-1 with TRBJ2-5, with 9 bases fitting TRBD1. The J segment lost 4 bases and the V segment lost 6 bases, leaving 9 bases of the junction unmatched. The length of the CDR3 is 15 residues. The germline V gene encodes CDR1 MGHDK and CDR2 SYGVNS. DNA for the CDR3: TGTGCCAGCAGCCGGGACAGGGTGGCGGGAGAGACCCAGTACTTC. This gives the protein CASSRDRVAGETQYF.

Worth noting for this clonotype: A much larger clone sits a single nucleotide away, making a read error possible. The V gene is TRBV27, the J gene TRBJ1-5, with a weak D call TRBD1 (5 bases). CDR3 size: 15 residues. Germline V gives CDR1 MNHEY, CDR2 SMNVEV (reference sequence). In DNA, the CDR3 is TGTGCCAGCAGTCTCCGTGGGGCATCGGATCAGCCCCAGAATTTT. It specifies CASSLRGASDQPQNF.

Turning to this clonotype: The CDR3 end shows no conserved phenylalanine or tryptophan, and so a read error is likely. The chain carries TRBV10-3 and TRBJ2-7, with 11 nucleotides matching TRBD1. With V trimmed by 7 bases and J by 6 bases, 5 bases remained unmatched. The CDR3 is made up of 13 amino acids. Germline values: CDR1 ENHRY, CDR2 SYGVKD. CDR3 DNA: TGTGCCATCAAGGACAGGGGGCGTGTCGAGCAGTACCTC. Encoded protein: CAIKDRGRVEQYL.

This clonotype was seen ten or more times. V gene TRBV11-1 combines with J gene TRBJ1-2; D unresolved. This CDR3 has 17 residues. Trimming shortened V by 0 bases and J by 8 bases, and 22 bases separated the two germline ends. The germline gives CDR1 SGHAT, CDR2 FQDESV (reference sequence). DNA for the CDR3: TGTGCCAGCAGCTTAGCAAGAGATAGGAGTGGCAGCCGCGGCTACACCTTC. Protein: CASSLARDRSGSRGYTF.